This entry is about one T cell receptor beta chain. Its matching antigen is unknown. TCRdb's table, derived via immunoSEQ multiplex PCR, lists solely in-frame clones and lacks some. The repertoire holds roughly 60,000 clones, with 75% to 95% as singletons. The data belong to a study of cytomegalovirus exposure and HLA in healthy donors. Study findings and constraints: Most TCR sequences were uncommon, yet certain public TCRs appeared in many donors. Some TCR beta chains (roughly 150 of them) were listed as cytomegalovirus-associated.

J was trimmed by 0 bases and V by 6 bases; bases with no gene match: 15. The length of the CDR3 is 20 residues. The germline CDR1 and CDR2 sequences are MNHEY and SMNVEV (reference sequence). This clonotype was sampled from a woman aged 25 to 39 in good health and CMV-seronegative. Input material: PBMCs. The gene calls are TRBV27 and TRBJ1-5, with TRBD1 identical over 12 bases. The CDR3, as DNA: TGTGCCAGCAGCCGTGACGCCCCGGGACAGGGGGCGGCTAGCAATCAGCCCCAGCATTTT. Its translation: CASSRDAPGQGAASNQPQHF.